This TCR beta chain is from a study of blood T cell repertoires in COVID-19. Study-wide context: T cells, B-cell-depleted T cells, or PBMCs provided the cDNA or gDNA that served as material.

CDR1 LGHNA and CDR2 YSLEER come from the germline V gene. V was pared by 4 bases and J by 1 base, with 11 bases between. The CDR3 covers 15 residues. Sequencing was performed with immunoSEQ multiplex PCR; in TCRdb, only in-frame clones are kept and a portion is missing. The sample holds some 70,000 clones, around 90% seen once. Material for sequencing was peripheral blood. This clonotype originated in a man aged 50 to 59 with COVID-19, enrolled during active disease. This sequence joins TRBV4-3 and TRBJ1-3, with D tentatively TRBD1 (5 bases). CDR3 bases: TGCGCCAGCAGCCCCACATCAGGGTCTGGAAACACCATATATTTT. This sequence encodes CASSPTSGSGNTIYF.